The entry below describes one T cell receptor (beta chain). The antigen is unknown. There were no patients who had received any treatment before thyroid surgery. In the source study's methods: Built for papillary thyroid cancer, a distant-metastasis classifier drew on CDR3 differences across clinicopathological groups. TCRdb used MiXCR to call clones anew from the PCR reads. Clone size and V and J calls follow TCRdb, not the original study. Of more than 20,000 clones in the sample, roughly 11% were seen once. V lost 7 bases and J 0 bases, leaving 9 bases between the germline ends. The CDR3 has 13 residues. Germline V gives CDR1 MDHEN, CDR2 SYDVKM. This sample was taken from a study of metastatic and nonmetastatic thyroid tumors. Study-level background: Where malignant and benign thyroid patients were concerned, repertoires were compared across blood and tumor or nodule tissue.

Broader study findings: Malignant tumors reportedly showed significantly higher TCR beta diversity than benign nodules in both blood and tumor.

This receptor was taken from a female donor with papillary thyroid cancer or a benign thyroid nodule (not recorded which). Some clones in this sample may be carry-over from other donors' samples. The chain is built from TRBV28 and TRBJ1-1; D is undetermined. The sample comprised blood. The CDR3 DNA sequence: TGTGCCAGCAAACTAGGAGTGAACACTGAAGCTTTCTTT. Protein: CASKLGVNTEAFF.